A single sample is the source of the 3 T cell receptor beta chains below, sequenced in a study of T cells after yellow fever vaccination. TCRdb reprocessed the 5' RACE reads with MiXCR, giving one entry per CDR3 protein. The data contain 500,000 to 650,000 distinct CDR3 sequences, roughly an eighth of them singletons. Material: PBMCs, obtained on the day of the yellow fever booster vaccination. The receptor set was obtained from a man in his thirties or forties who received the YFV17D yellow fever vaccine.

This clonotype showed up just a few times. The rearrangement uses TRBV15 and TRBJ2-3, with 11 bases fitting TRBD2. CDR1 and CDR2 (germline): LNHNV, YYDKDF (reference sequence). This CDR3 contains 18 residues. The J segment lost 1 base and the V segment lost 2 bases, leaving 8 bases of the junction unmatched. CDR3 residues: CATSRRVGLAERTDTQYF. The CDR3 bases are TGTGCCACCAGCAGAAGAGTGGGACTAGCGGAGCGCACAGATACGCAGTATTTT. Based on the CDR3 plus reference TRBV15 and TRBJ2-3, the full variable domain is DAMVIQNPRYQVTQFGKPVTLSCSQTLNHNVMYWYQQKSSQAPKLLFHYYDKDFNNEADTPDNFQSRRPNTSFCFLDIRSPGLGDTAMYLCATSRRVGLAERTDTQYFGPGTRLTVL.

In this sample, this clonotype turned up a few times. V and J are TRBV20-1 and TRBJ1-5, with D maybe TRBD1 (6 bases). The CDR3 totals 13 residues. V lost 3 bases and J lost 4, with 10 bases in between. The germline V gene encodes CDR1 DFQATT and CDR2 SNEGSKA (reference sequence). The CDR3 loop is CSASGQGNQPQHF. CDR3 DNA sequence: TGCAGTGCTAGCGGGCAGGGGAATCAGCCCCAGCATTTT.

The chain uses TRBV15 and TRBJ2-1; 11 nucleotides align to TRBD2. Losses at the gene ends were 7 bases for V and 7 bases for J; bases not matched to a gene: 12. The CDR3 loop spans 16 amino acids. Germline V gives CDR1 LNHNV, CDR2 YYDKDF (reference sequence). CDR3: CATNSGRAVGLNEQFF. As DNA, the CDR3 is TGTGCCACCAATAGCGGGAGGGCCGTAGGTCTGAATGAGCAGTTCTTC.